This entry features one T cell receptor beta chain sequence. The antigen it recognizes is unknown. No quality values exist for individual bases; no much larger clone is one base distant. Genomic DNA was isolated using the Qiagen DNeasy kit from unsorted PBMCs as well as from negatively selected CD4+ and CD8+ fractions. Using primers that anneal to V and J segments, immunoSEQ multiplex PCR amplified the TCR beta CDR3 regions. Amplification bias was minimized using a synthetic immune receptor repertoire, and residual bias was removed computationally after sequencing. As for the original processing: Custom Python scripts were used to quantify repertoire diversity as the Shannon entropy index. Unsorted, CD4+ and CD8+ repertoires were examined separately, except in combined analyses, for which CD4+ and CD8+ sequences were merged in silico. A clone counted as expanded when the clone's frequency after treatment rose at least 2-fold relative to C1D1, and clones undetected at baseline were given a pseudocount of 0.5. Clones with 0 or 1 copy at C1D1 were classified as singleton clones, and clones with 2 or more copies were classified as non-singleton clones. Clones expanded in unsorted samples were annotated as CD4+, CD8+ or unknown by matching protein sequences in sorted samples from the same patient. Wilcoxon tests on paired samples were used to test diversity changes from C1D1 to C4D1. Drawn from immuneACCESS, this table holds only the in-frame rearrangements with V and J called that TCRdb kept. Clones are partly lost; checked studies trace under half to an unresolved V gene and leave the rest unexplained. V and J calls and clone size come straight from that table; D and trimming were deduced from the DNA. The sample table records tens of thousands of clones; about 90% of these occur just once. The ten largest clones represent roughly 8.1% of the sample.

This specimen belongs to a study of PD-1 blockade in classical Hodgkin lymphoma (dated by TCRdb to about 2020). Background for the entire study: Nivolumab dosing was 3 mg/kg intravenously every 2 weeks, continuing until either disease progression or unacceptable toxicity. A peripheral blood immune signature of response to PD-1 blockade in classical Hodgkin lymphoma was defined using TCR beta sequencing and CyTOF.

CDR1 MDHEN and CDR2 SYDVKM were looked up in the germline V gene. The CDR3 covers 15 residues, taking in both the cysteine and the phenylalanine. Only the CDR3 region is kept as DNA, spanning 45 bases read in frame from base 1. Relative to germline, V is missing 1 base and J is missing 5 bases, with 7 bases of the junction outside any gene match. The time point label, read with the paper, signifies: cycle 4 day 1 (C4D1), after five to seven weeks of nivolumab. Relapse after autologous stem cell transplantation had occurred in all trial patients, and cohorts A, B and C were distinguished by prior brentuximab vedotin exposure. The trial cohort included around 60 patients with relapsed/refractory classical Hodgkin lymphoma, and each patient had a best overall response of complete response, partial response or progressive disease. Single-agent nivolumab was administered to trial patients in the multi-cohort phase II CheckMate 205 trial. An independent review committee assessed best overall response using the 2007 International Working Group response criteria. Trial PBMCs were collected just before the start of nivolumab (C1D1) and during therapy at cycle 2 day 1 and cycle 4 day 1. Peripheral blood was collected in 8 mL Vacutainer Cell Preparation Tubes, from which PBMCs were isolated by centrifugation and then cryopreserved.

General findings and caveats noted by the study authors: Newly diagnosed patients were reported to have lower baseline TCR diversity than healthy donors, and relapsed/refractory patients were reported to have lower baseline TCR diversity still. By C4D1, a significant rise was seen in CD4+ TCR diversity but not in CD8+ TCR diversity (p=0.0027 vs p=0.16), and the rise was most apparent among complete responders (p=0.02). The study was restricted to a single clinical trial cohort, and the causes of repertoire differences, possibly disease activity or prior therapy, were left undefined. Patients starting nivolumab less than 1 year after ASCT had lower diversity and were excluded from later analyses to avoid confounding by immune reconstitution. Trial patients with a complete response had baseline diversity similar to that of newly diagnosed patients, while partial responders and progressors had significantly lower diversity.

Here the chain combines TRBV28 and TRBJ2-5; 7 bases in the middle match TRBD1. The sequences come from peripheral blood mononuclear cells (PBMCs), collected before the fourth cycle of nivolumab. The source of this sequence is a human donor with classical Hodgkin lymphoma. For the CDR3, the sequence is CASSLSKGGRETQYF. At the DNA level, the sequence is TGTGCCAGCAGTTTATCTAAAGGGGGCCGGGAGACCCAGTACTTC.